The clone carrying this T cell receptor beta chain was observed many times. The antigen remains unidentified. The source of the sample is a study of glioma-infiltrating T cells. Study-wide results and limits: CDR3 overlap between tissue and blood was very small.

The CDR3 is 15 residues long. CDR1 and CDR2 (germline): LGHNA, YNFKEQ. V gave up 0 bases and J gave up 3 bases, with 9 bases separating them. Amplification of TCR alpha and beta CDR3 regions from RNA used iRepertoire nested multiplex PCR. TCRdb re-called the multiplex PCR reads through MiXCR, storing one row per CDR3 protein. The sample contains roughly 190,000 distinct CDR3 sequences, 30% to 40% of which appear only once. This receptor was obtained from a human donor with low-grade glioma or glioblastoma, undergoing nonglioma brain surgery, or in good health (not recorded which). The sample taken for sequencing was glioma tissue, nonneoplastic brain tissue, or PBMCs (not recorded which). This sequence joins TRBV4-2 and TRBJ1-3, with D tentatively TRBD1 (5 bases). The CDR3 here is CASSQDEQGGNTIYF. The CDR3 nucleotides are TGTGCCAGCAGCCAAGATGAGCAGGGTGGAAACACCATATATTTT.